The TCR beta chain under discussion was sequenced for a study of regulatory T cells in long-lasting Graves disease. Through Arm-PCR of CDR3 regions and iRepertoire HTBI primers, TCR beta libraries were built. Each CDR3 protein is one row after TCRdb ran MiXCR on the multiplex PCR reads. Of fewer than 500,000 distinct CDR3 sequences in the sample, under 20% are singletons; the top ten hold 9% to 15%. Whole-study findings and limits: Repertoires from persistent disease leaned toward TRBV28, TRBJ1-2 and TRBJ2-5.

Comments on this clonotype: Its antigen is still unknown.

The CDR3 has 13 residues. V was pared by 9 bases and J by 6 bases, with 14 bases between. In germline, CDR1 is KGHDR, CDR2 SFDVKD. Time point reported: newly diagnosed GD, antithyroid drugs for less than 3 months. Making the TCR library involved RNA that had been extracted from PBMCs. The sample was also linked to a second study, of T cells in Graves' hyperthyroidism and ophthalmopathy. From that second work: Separating ophthalmopathy from stable hyperthyroidism was achieved by a 13 V-J model.

The chain recombines TRBV24-1 with TRBJ2-1; a possible D gene is TRBD2 (6 bases). This specimen consisted of peripheral blood mononuclear cells (PBMCs), obtained at new diagnosis, from a patient treated with antithyroid drugs. This receptor was taken from a middle-aged man with Graves disease. CDR3 sequence reads: CATRDWTRNEQFF. The CDR3, as DNA: TGTGCCACCCGGGACTGGACCCGCAATGAGCAGTTCTTC.